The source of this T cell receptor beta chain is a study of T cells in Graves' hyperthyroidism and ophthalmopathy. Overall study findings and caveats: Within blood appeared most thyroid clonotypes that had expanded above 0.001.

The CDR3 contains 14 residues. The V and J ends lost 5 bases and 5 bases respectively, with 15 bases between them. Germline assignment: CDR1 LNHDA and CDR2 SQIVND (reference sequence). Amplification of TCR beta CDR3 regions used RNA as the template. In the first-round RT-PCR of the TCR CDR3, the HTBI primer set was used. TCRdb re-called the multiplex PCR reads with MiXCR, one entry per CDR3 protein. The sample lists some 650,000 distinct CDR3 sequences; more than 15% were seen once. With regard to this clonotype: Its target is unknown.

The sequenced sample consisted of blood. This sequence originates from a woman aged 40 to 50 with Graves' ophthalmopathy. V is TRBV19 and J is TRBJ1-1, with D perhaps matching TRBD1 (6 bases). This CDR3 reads CASSELGGWTEAFF. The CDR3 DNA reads TGTGCCAGTAGTGAACTAGGGGGATGGACTGAAGCTTTCTTT. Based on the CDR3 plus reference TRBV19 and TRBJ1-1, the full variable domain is DGGITQSPKYLFRKEGQNVTLSCEQNLNHDAMYWYRQDPGQGLRLIYYSQIVNDFQKGDIAEGYSVSREKKESFPLTVTSAQKNPTAFYLCASSELGGWTEAFFGQGTRLTVV.